The 32 T cell receptor beta chains in this list originate from one sample, sequenced in a study of cytomegalovirus exposure and HLA in healthy donors. The PCR was carried out with 60 Vbeta primers and 13 Jbeta primers. The assay was immunoSEQ multiplex PCR, and TCRdb's table has in-frame clones only and misses some. The profile shows about 140,000 clones, 80% to 85% of them singletons. The sample taken for sequencing was PBMCs. The source of these receptors is a female donor in good health and CMV-seronegative.

This chain joins TRBV5-1 and TRBJ1-4, with 9 bases lining up with TRBD1. In germline, CDR1 is SGHRS, CDR2 YFSETQ. J lost 6 bases, V lost 4 bases, and 16 bases had no gene match. The length of the CDR3 is 18 residues. In nucleotides, the CDR3 is TGCGCCAGCAGCCCATTCAACAGGGGGCGCGAAGGTGATGAAAAACTGTTTTTT. Its protein product is CASSPFNRGREGDEKLFF.

V and J are TRBV4-1 and TRBJ2-1, with unresolved D. Trimming took 2 bases from V and 5 from J, leaving 4 bases between them. Germline assignment: CDR1 MGHRA and CDR2 YSYEKL. This CDR3 has 12 residues. CDR3 sequence reads: CASSQLNNEQFF. CDR3 in DNA: TGCGCCAGCAGCCAACTAAACAATGAGCAGTTCTTC.

J is TRBJ1-4 and V is TRBV5-8, with D possibly TRBD1 on 5 matching bases. Germline V gives CDR1 SGHTS, CDR2 YDEGEE. This CDR3 is 14 amino acids long. V lost 2 bases, J lost 8 bases, and 13 bases lay in between. This chain's CDR3 is CASSFQGREEKLFF. The CDR3 region has the DNA TGTGCCAGCAGCTTCCAGGGCCGCGAAGAAAAACTGTTTTTT.

The chain joins TRBV5-6 to TRBJ2-6; 7 positions agree with TRBD2. The CDR3 has 15 amino acids. Germline loops: CDR1 SGHDT, CDR2 YYEEEE. J lost 12 bases, V lost 5 bases, and 14 bases had no gene match. CDR3 DNA sequence: TGTGCCAGCAGTCCGGTGGGAGGGCAGGCTCCCGTCCTGACTTTC. This codes for CASSPVGGQAPVLTF.

This rearrangement joins TRBV6-1 to TRBJ2-1, with TRBD2 identical over 7 bases. CDR3 length: 12 amino acids. Germline CDR1 reads MNHNS; CDR2 reads SASEGT. Germline trimming cut 10 bases from V and 14 bases from J; bases unmatched to any gene: 14. CDR3: CATSPAGEIEFF. The CDR3 DNA follows: TGTGCCACCTCCCCGGCGGGAGAAATTGAGTTCTTC.

This sequence joins TRBV2 and TRBJ2-1, with TRBD2 matching over 16 bases. V lost 3 bases, J lost 7 bases, and 9 bases stayed unmatched. Germline CDR1 SNHLY, CDR2 FYNNEI. This CDR3 has 18 residues. The CDR3 here is CASSELWGTSGRDNEQFF. The CDR3 coding sequence is TGTGCCAGCAGTGAGCTTTGGGGGACTAGCGGGAGGGATAATGAGCAGTTCTTC.

V and J are TRBV28 and TRBJ2-2; 9 bases align to TRBD2. The CDR3 has 14 amino acids. V trimming: 6 bases; J trimming: 3 bases; junction bases outside the gene matches: 2. CDR1 and CDR2 from the germline V gene are MDHEN and SYDVKM. The CDR3 reads CASRLAGYTGELFF. The DNA for the CDR3 is TGTGCCAGCAGGCTAGCGGGGTACACCGGGGAGCTGTTTTTT.

There are a few counts of this clone. CDR3 sequence (DNA): TGTGCCAGCAGCTTGACTAGCGGGAGGTCCTACAATGAGCAGTTCTTC. It specifies CASSLTSGRSYNEQFF. The chain carries TRBV7-9 and TRBJ2-1; 13 bases are shared with TRBD2. The V segment lost 3 bases and the J segment 1 base; nucleotides outside the gene matches: 0. CDR3 size: 16 residues. CDR1 is SEHNR, CDR2 FQNEAQ, per germline (reference sequence).

The chain couples TRBV29-1 to TRBJ1-5; D unresolved. Germline CDR1 is SQVTM and CDR2 is ANQGSEA. Trimming removed 7 bases at V and 0 bases at J, with 7 bases between. The CDR3 has 12 residues. The CDR3 nucleotides are TGCAGCGCCCGGGATAGCAATCAGCCCCAGCATTTT. This gives the protein CSARDSNQPQHF.

The V and J genes are TRBV5-4 and TRBJ2-7, with TRBD2 identical over 10 bases. The CDR3 totals 15 residues. CDR1 is SGHNT, CDR2 YYREEE, per germline (reference sequence). J was trimmed by 2 bases and V by 4 bases; bases with no gene match: 6. DNA for the CDR3: TGTGCCAGCAGCCCTAGCGGGGGTTTAACCTACGAGCAGTACTTC. Amino acid sequence: CASSPSGGLTYEQYF.

The chain is built from TRBV10-3 and TRBJ2-7; 10 bases align to TRBD2. The CDR3 runs 17 residues. From germline, CDR1 is ENHRY and CDR2 SYGVKD. Trimming at V came to 3 bases and at J to 0 bases, leaving 8 bases not matched to a gene. CDR3 sequence reads: CAISETGLALFSYEQYF. CDR3 nucleotides: TGTGCCATCAGTGAAACGGGACTAGCGCTCTTCTCCTACGAGCAGTACTTC.

This clone was counted a single time. V and J are TRBV19 and TRBJ1-2; D gene uncertain. The CDR3 loop spans 11 amino acids. Per germline, CDR1 LNHDA and CDR2 SQIVND (reference sequence). V was clipped by 3 bases and J by 8 bases, with 7 bases between them. The chain's CDR3 is CASSIGRGYTF. CDR3 coding DNA: TGTGCCAGTAGTATCGGGAGGGGCTACACCTTC.

The chain couples TRBV28 to TRBJ1-2; D uncertain. Germline lookup yields CDR1 MDHEN and CDR2 SYDVKM. V lost 1 base, J lost 5 bases, and 14 bases lay in between. The CDR3 is made up of 15 amino acids. The CDR3: CASSLSKAGTYGYTF. The CDR3 DNA reads as TGTGCCAGCAGTTTATCCAAGGCGGGTACTTATGGCTACACCTTC.

The chain couples TRBV5-6 to TRBJ2-5; 7 bases map to TRBD1. The CDR3 totals 12 residues. V shed 1 base, J shed 13 bases, and the junction held 7 bases outside the gene matches. Germline CDR1 reads SGHDT; CDR2 reads YYEEEE. The DNA of the CDR3 is TGTGCCAGCAGCTTGAACCGGGACAGAGGGTACTTC. Amino acid sequence: CASSLNRDRGYF. The full variable domain, with the rest looked up from reference TRBV5-6 and TRBJ2-5, is DAGVTQSPTHLIKTRGQQVTLRCSPKSGHDTVSWYQQALGQGPQFIFQYYEEEERQRGNFPDRFSGHQFPNYSSELNVNALLLGDSALYLCASSLNRDRGYFGPGTRLLVL.

The V call is TRBV5-6, the J call TRBJ2-2; 7 bases map to TRBD2. Germline V gene lookup returns CDR1 SGHDT and CDR2 YYEEEE. CDR3 length equals 16 residues. V lost 2 bases to trimming and J lost 4 bases; unmatched junction nucleotides: 8. The CDR3 nucleotides are TGTGCCAGCAGCTTTAATGGCAGGGAGGGCACCGGGGAGCTGTTTTTT. It encodes CASSFNGREGTGELFF.

The sample holds one count of this clone. The V and J genes are TRBV7-7 and TRBJ1-5, with unresolved D. Germline assignment: CDR1 SSHAT and CDR2 FNYEAQ (reference sequence). V was trimmed by 5 bases and J by 5 bases, leaving 10 bases between them. The CDR3 is 13 residues long. CDR3 DNA sequence: TGTGCCAGCAGCCCTGGGCCAGATCAGCCCCAGCATTTT. Translated: CASSPGPDQPQHF.

The chain combines TRBV4-1 with TRBJ2-5; 8 bases are shared with TRBD2. CDR1 and CDR2 (germline): MGHRA, YSYEKL. V lost 3 bases to trimming and J lost 3 bases; unmatched junction nucleotides: 6. This CDR3 region has 15 residues. In DNA form, the CDR3 reads TGCGCCAGCAGCCAGGAACGACTAGCGAAAGAGACCCAGTACTTC. Its translation is CASSQERLAKETQYF.

The J gene is TRBJ2-1, the V gene TRBV10-3; the match to TRBD1 covers 8 bases. CDR3 size: 13 residues. V trimming: 8 bases; J trimming: 4 bases; junction bases outside the gene matches: 4. Germline-derived CDR1 and CDR2 are ENHRY and SYGVKD. CDR3 nucleotides: TGTGCCATCGCGCAGGGGGCATACAATGAGCAGTTCTTC. Protein: CAIAQGAYNEQFF.

The gene calls are TRBV5-4 and TRBJ1-1; 9 bases are shared with TRBD1. V was clipped by 5 bases and J by 0 bases; unmatched bases: 2. CDR1 is SGHNT and CDR2 is YYREEE in the germline V gene (reference sequence). The CDR3 runs to 14 residues. The CDR3 DNA follows: TGTGCCAGCAGACGGACAGGGGTGAACACTGAAGCTTTCTTT. Translating gives CASRRTGVNTEAFF.

The chain couples TRBV2 to TRBJ1-3, with D maybe TRBD1 (6 bases). The CDR3 runs to 16 residues. V shed 7 bases and J shed 1 base, with 17 bases lying between them. The germline CDR1 and CDR2 sequences are SNHLY and FYNNEI. The CDR3 nucleotides read TGTGCCAGCACCCAACAGGGAATGGTATCTGGAAACACCATATATTTT. This encodes CASTQQGMVSGNTIYF.

There are a few counts of this clone. The chain uses TRBV27 and TRBJ2-7; 9 bases fit TRBD1. V trimming: 2 bases; J trimming: 3 bases; junction bases outside the gene matches: 2. Germline V CDR1 and CDR2: MNHEY, SMNVEV (reference sequence). The CDR3 runs 14 residues. The CDR3 DNA is TGTGCCAGCAGTTTAGACAGGGGGAACTACGAGCAGTACTTC. It encodes CASSLDRGNYEQYF.

The V and J genes are TRBV6-1 and TRBJ2-5, with TRBD1 identical over 8 bases. Germline lookup yields CDR1 MNHNS and CDR2 SASEGT. CDR3 length: 14 residues. V was pared by 5 bases and J by 5 bases, with 7 bases of the junction left unmatched. CDR3 protein: CASSLTGVGETQYF. For the CDR3, the DNA is TGTGCCAGCAGTCTGACAGGGGTGGGGGAGACCCAGTACTTC.

V and J are TRBV2 and TRBJ1-5; no reliable D call. This CDR3 comprises 16 residues. Germline CDR1 reads SNHLY; CDR2 reads FYNNEI. V shed 1 base and J shed 2 bases, with 12 bases lying between them. The CDR3 protein is CASSEGHALGNQPQHF. As DNA, the CDR3 is TGTGCCAGCAGTGAAGGACACGCCTTGGGCAATCAGCCCCAGCATTTT.

This clone was counted a single time. The J gene is TRBJ2-7, the V gene TRBV14; no definite D call. Germline V lookup: CDR1 SGHDN, CDR2 FVKESK. The CDR3 extends over 14 amino acids. V gave up 1 base and J gave up 5 bases, with 12 bases separating them. The CDR3 DNA sequence: TGTGCCAGCAGCCAAGTTATGAGCGCGAACGAGCAGTACTTC. Its protein product is CASSQVMSANEQYF.

The J gene is TRBJ2-1, the V gene TRBV28, with TRBD2 matching 14 bases. There are 16 residues in the CDR3. Per germline, CDR1 MDHEN and CDR2 SYDVKM. Trimming cost V 4 bases and J 7 bases; bases outside gene matches: 6. CDR3 region: CASSSRLAGGPNEQFF. The CDR3 DNA reads TGTGCCAGCAGTTCCAGACTAGCGGGAGGGCCTAATGAGCAGTTCTTC.

Remarks on this clone: This CDR3 is also generated by other DNA sequences in the sample. V and J are TRBV18 and TRBJ2-1; D perhaps matches TRBD2 (6 bases). V was trimmed by 3 bases and J by 7 bases, leaving 7 bases between them. The CDR3 runs to 12 residues. Germline-derived CDR1 and CDR2 are KGHSH and LQKENI. For the CDR3, the DNA is TGTGCCAGCTCACCGGGACTTAATGAGCAGTTCTTC. Its protein is CASSPGLNEQFF.

The rearrangement joins TRBV28 to TRBJ1-5; a weak D match, TRBD1 (6 bases). CDR1 and CDR2 from the germline V gene are MDHEN and SYDVKM. The CDR3 is 16 amino acids. V was clipped by 6 bases and J by 0 bases, with 15 bases between them. CDR3 amino acids: CASSLPGHNSNQPQHF. The CDR3 DNA reads as TGTGCCAGCAGCCTTCCGGGACACAATAGCAATCAGCCCCAGCATTTT.

This chain connects TRBV7-2 to TRBJ2-5; 9 bases map to TRBD1. Germline CDR1 SGHTA, CDR2 FQGNSA. V was pared by 5 bases and J by 5 bases, with 3 bases of the junction left unmatched. The CDR3 runs to 13 residues. DNA of the CDR3: TGTGCCAGCAGCCGACAGGGGGTGGAGACCCAGTACTTC. Protein: CASSRQGVETQYF.

The CDR3 nucleotides read TGTGCCAGCAGTAGGACAGGGGGCCGTGAAGCTTTCTTT. Amino acids: CASSRTGGREAFF. The V gene is TRBV6-5, the J gene TRBJ1-1; 11 bases agree with TRBD1. This CDR3 contains 13 residues. V lost 5 bases to trimming and J lost 7 bases; unmatched junction nucleotides: 3. CDR1 and CDR2 from the germline V gene are MNHEY and SVGAGI.

The chain couples TRBV9 to TRBJ1-2; TRBD1 is a possible D gene (6 bases). Trimming removed 0 bases from V and 2 bases from J, with 23 bases in between. The CDR3 runs to 19 residues. Germline V CDR1 and CDR2: SGDLS, YYNGEE. The CDR3 DNA sequence: TGTGCCAGCAGCGTAGGGGCAGGGGTACCTCGCGAGCGAAACTATGGCTACACCTTC. Protein: CASSVGAGVPRERNYGYTF. The full variable domain, completed using reference TRBV9 and TRBJ1-2, is DSGVTQTPKHLITATGQRVTLRCSPRSGDLSVYWYQQSLDQGLQFLIQYYNGEERAKGNILERFSAQQFPDLHSELNLSSLELGDSALYFCASSVGAGVPRERNYGYTFGSGTRLTVV.

The count of this clone is one. V usage is TRBV28 and J usage is TRBJ1-3, with D possibly TRBD1 on 5 matching bases. Germline V gene lookup returns CDR1 MDHEN and CDR2 SYDVKM. The CDR3 length is 14 residues. V dropped 8 bases and J dropped 0 bases, with 11 bases sitting between them. DNA for the CDR3: TGTGCCAGCCATGACAGCTACTCTGGAAACACCATATATTTT. This translates into CASHDSYSGNTIYF.

Here the CDR3 reads CASSLAGGMNTEAFF. The CDR3 DNA reads as TGCGCCAGCAGCTTGGCCGGGGGGATGAACACTGAAGCTTTCTTT. The chain joins TRBV5-1 to TRBJ1-1; D is perhaps TRBD1 (5 bases). Germline-derived CDR1 and CDR2 are SGHRS and YFSETQ. Trimming removed 0 bases from V and 0 bases from J, with 9 bases in between. This CDR3 has 15 residues.